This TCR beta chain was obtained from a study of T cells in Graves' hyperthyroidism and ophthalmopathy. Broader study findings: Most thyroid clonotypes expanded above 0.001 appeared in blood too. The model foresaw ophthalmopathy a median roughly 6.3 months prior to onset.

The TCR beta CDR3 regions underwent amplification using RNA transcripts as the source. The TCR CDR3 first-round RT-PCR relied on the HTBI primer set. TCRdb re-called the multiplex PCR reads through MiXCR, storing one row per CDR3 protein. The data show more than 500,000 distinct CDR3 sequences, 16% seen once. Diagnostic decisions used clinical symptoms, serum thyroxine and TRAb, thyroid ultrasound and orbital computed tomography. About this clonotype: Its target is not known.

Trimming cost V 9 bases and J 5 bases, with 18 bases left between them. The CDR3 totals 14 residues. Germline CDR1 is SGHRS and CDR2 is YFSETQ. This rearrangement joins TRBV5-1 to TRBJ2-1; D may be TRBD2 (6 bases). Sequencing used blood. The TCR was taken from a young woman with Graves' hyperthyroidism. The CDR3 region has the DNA TGCGCCACTCGGGAGCTAGGTGGGAACAATGAGCAGTTCTTC. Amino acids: CATRELGGNNEQFF.